These 8 T cell receptor beta chains came from one sample sequenced in a study of cytomegalovirus exposure and HLA in healthy donors. PCR used 60 Vbeta primers and 13 Jbeta primers. The method was immunoSEQ multiplex PCR; TCRdb's version includes in-frame clones alone and lacks a portion of them. The top ten hold approximately 1.2% of the sample, which has about 130,000 clones, roughly four fifths seen once. Sample: PBMCs. The receptor source for this set is a boy between 5 and 17 years old in good health and CMV-seronegative.

This chain connects TRBV10-1 to TRBJ1-1, with D uncertain. The CDR3 contains 12 residues. V was pared by 10 bases and J by 3 bases, with 12 bases between. Germline V gene sequence: CDR1 WNHNN, CDR2 SYGVQD (reference sequence). Written as DNA, the CDR3 is TGCGCCAAACATCCGCCCGACACTGAAGCTTTCTTT. Its translation is CAKHPPDTEAFF.

This clone has just one count. The chain has TRBV19 and TRBJ2-1; D is uncertain. This CDR3 contains 12 residues. V shed 7 bases and J shed 8 bases, with 12 bases lying between them. From germline, CDR1 is LNHDA and CDR2 SQIVND (reference sequence). The CDR3 nucleotides are TGTGCCAGTACCCTCTGGCCCCATGAGCAGTTCTTC. Translated, it gives CASTLWPHEQFF.

The chain is built from TRBV30 and TRBJ2-7; D call uncertain. The CDR3 length is 12 residues. The V end lost 2 bases, the J end lost 2 bases, and 7 bases lay between the germline ends. Germline CDR1 is GTSNPN and CDR2 is SVGIG (reference sequence). CDR3 nucleotide sequence: TGTGCCTGGAGTCCGCTAACCTACGAGCAGTACTTC. Translating gives CAWSPLTYEQYF. Together with reference TRBV30 and TRBJ2-7, the CDR3 gives the full variable domain: SQTIHQWPATLVQPVGSPLSLECTVEGTSNPNLYWYRQAAGRGLQLLFYSVGIGQISSEVPQNLSASRPQDRQFILSSKKLLLSDSGFYLCAWSPLTYEQYFGPGTRLTVT.

V usage is TRBV7-3 and J usage is TRBJ2-1, with TRBD1 identical over 9 bases. The CDR3 runs 14 residues. V was pared by 5 bases and J by 8 bases, with 7 bases of the junction left unmatched. Germline assignment: CDR1 SGHTA and CDR2 FQGTGA. The CDR3 loop is CASSPGTGLDEQFF. The CDR3 coding sequence is TGTGCCAGCAGCCCCGGGACAGGGTTAGATGAGCAGTTCTTC. The whole variable domain, remainder taken from reference TRBV7-3 and TRBJ2-1, is GAGVSQTPSNKVTEKGKYVELRCDPISGHTALYWYRQSLGQGPEFLIYFQGTGAADDSGLPNDRFFAVRPEGSVSTLKIQRTERGDSAVYLCASSPGTGLDEQFFGPGTRLTVL.

The gene calls are TRBV30 and TRBJ1-2, with 10 bases aligning to TRBD1. This CDR3 is 12 amino acids long. The junction had 4 bases not matched to a gene; V was cut back by 7 bases and J by 5 bases. Germline-derived CDR1 and CDR2 are GTSNPN and SVGIG (reference sequence). This chain's CDR3 is CAFGQGGYGYTF. Here the CDR3 DNA reads TGTGCCTTCGGACAGGGGGGGTATGGCTACACCTTC. Full variable domain (missing parts from reference TRBV30 and TRBJ1-2): SQTIHQWPATLVQPVGSPLSLECTVEGTSNPNLYWYRQAAGRGLQLLFYSVGIGQISSEVPQNLSASRPQDRQFILSSKKLLLSDSGFYLCAFGQGGYGYTFGSGTRLTVV.

The chain employs TRBV7-9 and TRBJ1-2; TRBD1 matches at 7 bases. The CDR3 extends over 15 amino acids. V was pared by 5 bases and J by 3 bases, with 9 bases of the junction left unmatched. The germline gives CDR1 SEHNR, CDR2 FQNEAQ (reference sequence). The CDR3 loop reads CASSLRQGPDYGYTF. In DNA form, the CDR3 reads TGTGCCAGCAGCCTCCGACAGGGCCCGGACTATGGCTACACCTTC.

V is TRBV5-1 and J is TRBJ1-1; no clear D gene. V was cut by 0 bases and J by 0 bases, with 9 bases left in between. CDR1 and CDR2 from the germline V gene are SGHRS and YFSETQ. The CDR3 totals 15 residues. In DNA, the CDR3 is TGCGCCAGCAGCTTGGGGCAGCGTATGAACACTGAAGCTTTCTTT. It yields the protein CASSLGQRMNTEAFF.

CDR3 region: CASSLEDSTEAFF. The CDR3 DNA follows: TGTGCCAGCAGCTTGGAGGACAGCACTGAAGCTTTCTTT. The chain employs TRBV5-8 and TRBJ1-1; tentative D call: TRBD1 (6 bases). V lost 0 bases and J 4 bases, leaving 7 bases between the germline ends. Germline loops: CDR1 SGHTS, CDR2 YDEGEE. This CDR3 spans 13 amino acids.